This T cell receptor (beta chain) was sequenced during a study of post-analysis software for immune sequencing data. The V and J ends lost 3 bases and 2 bases, in that order; junction bases with no gene match: 7. Per germline, CDR1 GTSNPN and CDR2 SVGIG (reference sequence). The CDR3 has 16 residues. This clonotype was recorded at least ten times. Its target is not known. Whole-study results and caveats: Normalized Chao1 diversity in multiple sclerosis patients fell significantly below that of controls. Controls had lower frequencies than patients of about five TRBV segments, which included TRBV5-6, TRBV5-1 and TRBV20-1.

Carried by the TCR beta cDNA libraries were unique molecular identifiers. TCRdb used MiXCR to reprocess the PCR reads, holding one entry per CDR3 protein. The repertoire includes roughly 800,000 distinct CDR3 sequences, roughly 50% of them detected once, and 4.6% sits in the top ten. This sequence was found in a girl aged 10-17 years with multiple sclerosis. V and J are TRBV30 and TRBJ2-6; 7 nucleotides align to TRBD1. Sequenced material: blood. This CDR3 reads CAWRRQGSTGANVLTF. Here the CDR3 DNA reads TGTGCCTGGAGGCGACAGGGTTCGACTGGGGCCAACGTCCTGACTTTC.